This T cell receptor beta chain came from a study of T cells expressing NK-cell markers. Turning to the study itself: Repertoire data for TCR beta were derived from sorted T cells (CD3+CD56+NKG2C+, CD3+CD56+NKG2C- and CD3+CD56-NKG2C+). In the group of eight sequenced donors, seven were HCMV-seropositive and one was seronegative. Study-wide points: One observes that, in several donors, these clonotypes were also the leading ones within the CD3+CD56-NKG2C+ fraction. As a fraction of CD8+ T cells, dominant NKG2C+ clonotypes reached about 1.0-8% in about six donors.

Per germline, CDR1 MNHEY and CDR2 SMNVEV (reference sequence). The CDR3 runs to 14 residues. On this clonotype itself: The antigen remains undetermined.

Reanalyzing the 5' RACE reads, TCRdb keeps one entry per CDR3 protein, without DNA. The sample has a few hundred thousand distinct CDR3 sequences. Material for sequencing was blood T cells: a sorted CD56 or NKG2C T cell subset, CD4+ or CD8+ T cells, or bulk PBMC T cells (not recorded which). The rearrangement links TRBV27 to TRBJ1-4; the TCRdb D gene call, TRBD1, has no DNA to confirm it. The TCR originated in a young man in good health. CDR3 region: CASRRTGRGEKLFF.